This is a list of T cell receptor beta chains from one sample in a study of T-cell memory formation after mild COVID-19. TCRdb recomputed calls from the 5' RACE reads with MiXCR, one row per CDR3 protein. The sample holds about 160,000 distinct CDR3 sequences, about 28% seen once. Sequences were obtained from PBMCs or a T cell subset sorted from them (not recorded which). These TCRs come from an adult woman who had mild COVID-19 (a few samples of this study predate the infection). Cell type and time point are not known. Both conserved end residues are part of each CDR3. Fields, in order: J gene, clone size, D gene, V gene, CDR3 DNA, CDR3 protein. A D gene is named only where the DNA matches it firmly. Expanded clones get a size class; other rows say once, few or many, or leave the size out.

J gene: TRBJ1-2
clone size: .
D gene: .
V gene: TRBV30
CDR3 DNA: TGTGCCTGGATTACGCGTCAAGCGGCAGGGCTTGCCTATGGCTACACCTTC
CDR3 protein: CAWITRQAAGLAYGYTF

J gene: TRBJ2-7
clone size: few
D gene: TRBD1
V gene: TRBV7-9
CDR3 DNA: TGTGCCAGCAGCTTAGTGGGACAGGGATTCTACGAGCAGTACTTC
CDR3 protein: CASSLVGQGFYEQYF

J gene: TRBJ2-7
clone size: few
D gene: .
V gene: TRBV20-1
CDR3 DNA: TGCAGTGCTAGAGCAGGGAGAAGCTACGAGCAGTACTTC
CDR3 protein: CSARAGRSYEQYF

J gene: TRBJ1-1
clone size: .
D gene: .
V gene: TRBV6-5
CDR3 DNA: TGTGCCAGCAGTTCCCGACAGGTTACCACTGAAGCTTTCTTT
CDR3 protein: CASSSRQVTTEAFF

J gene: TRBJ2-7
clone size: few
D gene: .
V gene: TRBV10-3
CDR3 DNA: TGTGCCATCAGTGAGTCACAGGGGCGGGGATCGTCCTACGAGCAGTACTTC
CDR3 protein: CAISESQGRGSSYEQYF

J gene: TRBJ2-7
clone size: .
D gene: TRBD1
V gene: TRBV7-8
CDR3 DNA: TGTGCCAGCAGCCAATGGACAGGGGACGAGCAGTACTTC
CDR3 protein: CASSQWTGDEQYF

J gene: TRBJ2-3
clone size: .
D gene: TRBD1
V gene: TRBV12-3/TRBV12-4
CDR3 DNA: TGTGCCAGCAGGCTGTCCGGGACAGGGCCCCCAGATACGCAGTATTTT
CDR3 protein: CASRLSGTGPPDTQYF

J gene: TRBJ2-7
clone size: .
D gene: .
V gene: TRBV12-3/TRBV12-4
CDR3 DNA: TGTGCCAGCAGTAATCCCGGCGGATCCTACGAGCAGTACTTC
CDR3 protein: CASSNPGGSYEQYF

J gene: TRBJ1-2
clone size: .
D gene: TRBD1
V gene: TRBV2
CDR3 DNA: TGTGCCAGCAGTGGGGATGGACAGGGGGGCGGCTACACCTTC
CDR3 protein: CASSGDGQGGGYTF

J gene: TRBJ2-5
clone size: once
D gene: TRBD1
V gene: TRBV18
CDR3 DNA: TGTGCCAGCTCGGGTCGGACAGGGGGCCAAGAGACCCAGTACTTC
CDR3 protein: CASSGRTGGQETQYF

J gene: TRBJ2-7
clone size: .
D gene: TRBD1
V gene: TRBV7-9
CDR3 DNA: TGTGCCAGCAGCTTCAAAACCATCGGGACAGGGTCGGAGAGCTCCTACGAGCAGTACTTC
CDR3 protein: CASSFKTIGTGSESSYEQYF

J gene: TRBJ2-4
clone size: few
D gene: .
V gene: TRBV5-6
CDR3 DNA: TGTGCCAGCACAACCCGGCCTTTGGACATTCAGTACTTC
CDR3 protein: CASTTRPLDIQYF